The 12 T cell receptor beta chains reported below all come from one sample, sequenced in a study of blood T cell repertoires in COVID-19. TCRdb keeps only in-frame clones here, not all; method: immunoSEQ multiplex PCR. Altogether about 160,000 clones are present, roughly 85% being singletons, with the ten largest covering roughly 3%. The sample taken for sequencing was peripheral blood. These receptors were obtained from a human donor with acute or convalescent COVID-19. The donor label of this sample is uncertain.

The chain has TRBV5-1 and TRBJ1-6; 9 bases are shared with TRBD1. CDR1 and CDR2 (germline): SGHRS, YFSETQ. CDR3 length equals 14 residues. With 3 bases clipped from V and 5 bases from J, the junction kept 0 bases outside the gene matches. This CDR3 reads CASSWTGDNSPLHF. The CDR3 region has the DNA TGCGCCAGCAGCTGGACAGGGGATAATTCACCCCTCCACTTT.

The chain couples TRBV2 to TRBJ1-6, with 8 nucleotides matching TRBD1. There are 15 residues in the CDR3. J was trimmed by 4 bases and V by 6 bases; bases with no gene match: 5. Germline CDR1 SNHLY, CDR2 FYNNEI. The CDR3 here is CASSYQGAYNSPLHF. The DNA for the CDR3 is TGTGCCAGCAGCTATCAGGGGGCTTATAATTCACCCCTCCACTTT.

This rearrangement joins TRBV9 to TRBJ2-1; 12 nucleotides match TRBD2. Germline CDR1 is SGDLS and CDR2 is YYNGEE. This CDR3 contains 15 residues. The V and J ends lost 4 bases and 6 bases, in that order; junction bases with no gene match: 5. This CDR3 is CASSPRTSGVNEQFF. CDR3 bases: TGTGCCAGCAGCCCTCGGACTAGCGGGGTCAATGAGCAGTTCTTC.

This clone showed up just a few times. This sequence joins TRBV14 and TRBJ1-1, with D perhaps TRBD1 (5 bases). The ends were cut back, 9 bases at V and 4 bases at J, with 12 bases in the middle. The CDR3 sequence is 12 residues long. Germline V gives CDR1 SGHDN, CDR2 FVKESK. The CDR3 nucleotides are TGTGCCAGTTCGGGGGGGGTCACTGAAGCTTTCTTT. This codes for CASSGGVTEAFF.

The gene calls are TRBV9 and TRBJ2-7; no reliable D call. The CDR3 length is 14 residues. Germline CDR1 and CDR2: SGDLS and YYNGEE. V was shortened by 0 bases and J by 1 base, with 8 bases between the two germline ends. The chain's CDR3 is CASSVESISYEQYF. Here the CDR3 DNA reads TGTGCCAGCAGCGTAGAAAGCATATCCTACGAGCAGTACTTC. Drawing the rest from reference TRBV9 and TRBJ2-7, the complete variable domain is DSGVTQTPKHLITATGQRVTLRCSPRSGDLSVYWYQQSLDQGLQFLIQYYNGEERAKGNILERFSAQQFPDLHSELNLSSLELGDSALYFCASSVESISYEQYFGPGTRLTVT.

The chain uses TRBV9 and TRBJ1-3; TRBD1 might be the D (6 bases). The CDR3 consists of 16 residues. Germline V gene sequence: CDR1 SGDLS, CDR2 YYNGEE. The V end lost 3 bases, the J end lost 4 bases, and 17 bases lay between the germline ends. CDR3 sequence reads: CASSAVPQGTGNTIYF. CDR3 sequence (DNA): TGTGCCAGCAGCGCCGTACCACAGGGTACAGGAAACACCATATATTTT.

This clone has only a few counts. The chain joins TRBV14 to TRBJ1-6; tentatively, D is TRBD1 (6 bases). The CDR3 loop spans 15 amino acids. The germline V gene encodes CDR1 SGHDN and CDR2 FVKESK. V lost 2 bases to trimming and J lost 8 bases, with 13 bases between them. For the CDR3, the DNA is TGTGCCAGCAGCCAATGGGAGACAGGAGATTCACCCCTCCACTTT. Translated: CASSQWETGDSPLHF.

The V gene is TRBV27, the J gene TRBJ1-1; D not certain. V lost 6 bases, J lost 1 base, and 9 bases lay in between. The CDR3 contains 13 residues. Germline CDR1 and CDR2: MNHEY and SMNVEV (reference sequence). CDR3 in DNA: TGTGCCAGCAGCATGACAACGAACACTGAAGCTTTCTTT. Translating it yields CASSMTTNTEAFF.

This chain joins TRBV5-1 and TRBJ2-1; TRBD2 is a possible D gene (7 bases). There are 16 residues in the CDR3. Germline V gives CDR1 SGHRS, CDR2 YFSETQ. V lost 4 bases and J lost 6, with 20 bases in between. CDR3 nucleotides: TGCGCCAGCAGCCCTTGGGTACAGGGAGGGGGCAATGAGCAGTTCTTC. This codes for CASSPWVQGGGNEQFF.

The chain links TRBV9 to TRBJ2-3, with 8 nucleotides matching TRBD2. Germline assignment: CDR1 SGDLS and CDR2 YYNGEE. V gave up 3 bases and J gave up 3 bases; unmatched junction bases: 6. The CDR3 has 15 residues. The CDR3 spells CASSGTGGGTDTQYF. The CDR3 DNA follows: TGTGCCAGCAGCGGTACGGGCGGGGGGACAGATACGCAGTATTTT.

The chain joins TRBV19 to TRBJ1-3; 9 bases agree with TRBD1. The CDR3 covers 16 residues. Germline loops: CDR1 LNHDA, CDR2 SQIVND (reference sequence). V dropped 3 bases and J dropped 1; count of bases not matched to a gene: 4. CDR3 in amino acids: CASSITGTGSGNTIYF. CDR3 in DNA: TGTGCCAGTAGTATCACCGGGACAGGGTCTGGAAACACCATATATTTT.

V is TRBV5-4 and J is TRBJ1-4; 7 bases line up with TRBD1. This CDR3 region has 15 residues. The germline gives CDR1 SGHNT, CDR2 YYREEE (reference sequence). The V segment lost 3 bases and the J segment 4 bases; nucleotides outside the gene matches: 6. CDR3 nucleotide sequence: TGTGCCAGCAGCTCTACAGGGGCCCGTAATGAAAAACTGTTTTTT. It yields the protein CASSSTGARNEKLFF.